This paragraph reports one T cell receptor (beta chain). The sample comes from a study of tumor and adjacent non-tumor tissue in lung cancer. RNA was extracted from bulk tissue without any cell sorting. The CDR3 totals 14 residues. The V gene's germline CDR1 is SQVTM and CDR2 ANQGSEA. TCRbeta libraries were built with three rounds of nested PCR, modified from ARM-PCR. TCRdb processed the multiplex PCR reads anew with MiXCR; each CDR3 protein has one entry. The sample has over 85,000 distinct CDR3 sequences, 84% seen once. The chain recombines TRBV29-1 with TRBJ2-7, with D perhaps matching TRBD1 or TRBD2 (5 bases each). The sequence came from an older man with non-small cell lung cancer. Sequencing used lung tumor tissue. CDR3 in amino acids: CNVEWAGSSYEQYF. The DNA of the CDR3 is TGCAATGTTGAATGGGCAGGGAGCTCCTACGAGCAGTACTTC.